Reported below is one TCR beta chain. Its specificity is unknown. The data belong to a study of human T cells and chemical hapten exposure. The study's findings and limits: TCRs exceeding 1 in 1000 frequency stayed unchanged with DPC sensitization.

Losses at the gene ends were 4 bases for V and 3 bases for J; bases not matched to a gene: 6. CDR3 length equals 16 residues. Indicated time point: pre-sensitization, week 0. Treatment noted: therapeutic diphenylcyclopropenone sensitization with weekly scalp DPC. It was the library that attached unique molecular identifiers to individual cDNA molecules. Authors' analysis steps: Around 97,000 TCRs per sample was the median, with a range of about 20,000 to 690,600. TCRdb independently ran MiXCR on the RACE reads; one entry per CDR3 protein. TCRdb, not the original authors, processed these V and J calls. The profile shows roughly 260,000 distinct CDR3 sequences, about 9% of them singletons.

The chain couples TRBV12-3 or TRBV12-4 to TRBJ2-3; 11 nucleotides align to TRBD2. The clonotype originates from a woman in her forties with alopecia areata. Some clones in this sample may be carry-over from other donors' samples. This specimen consisted of whole blood, obtained in connection with sensitization to the hapten diphenylcyclopropenone (DPC). CDR3 in amino acids: CASSSPPSGGTDTQYF. CDR3 nucleotide sequence: TGTGCCAGCAGTTCGCCGCCTAGCGGGGGGACAGATACGCAGTATTTT.